The present T cell receptor beta chain was sequenced within a study of OX40 agonist ivuxolimab in advanced cancers. TCRdb's table, derived via immunoSEQ multiplex PCR, lists solely in-frame clones and lacks some. The repertoire holds around 68,000 clones, with approximately 86% as singletons. The germline CDR1 and CDR2 sequences are SNHLY and FYNNEI. The CDR3 contains 13 residues. Trimming stripped 8 bases from V and 1 base from J, with 11 bases between. This receptor was taken from an adult with an advanced solid tumor such as melanoma, head and neck, liver or kidney cancer. The chain is built from TRBV2 and TRBJ1-1; perhaps TRBD1 as D (6 bases). The specimen was CD4+ or CD8+ T cells sorted from blood, collected in a trial of the OX40 agonist ivuxolimab. CDR3 sequence: CASAADRNTEAFF. Here the CDR3 DNA reads TGTGCCAGCGCCGCGGACAGGAACACTGAAGCTTTCTTT.